What follows are 19 T cell receptor beta chains derived from one specimen sequenced in a study of blood T cells in healthy people across ages. Primers used in a second PCR of roughly 6 to 12 cycles were a sample-barcoded 5' primer and a J-beta primer mix. TCRdb reprocessed the 5' RACE reads via MiXCR and lists one record per CDR3 protein. The sample has 600,000 to 900,000 distinct CDR3 sequences; roughly 24% are singletons. These data were also reused for a study on T cells of mothers and their children.

Sequencing used blood. The receptors were gathered from a boy aged 5-17 years in good health.

In its sample, this clonotype was seen a few times. At one of its ends the junction is not consistent with the germline gene, which may arise from a read error. The chain couples TRBV11-2 to TRBJ1-2; D not certain. Germline lookup yields CDR1 SGHAT and CDR2 FQNNGV. The CDR3 covers 8 residues. In DNA form, the CDR3 reads TGTGCCGTCGACCGCCGGGGCTTC. Its translation is CAVDRRGF. The whole variable domain, remainder taken from reference TRBV11-2 and TRBJ1-2, is EAGVAQSPRYKIIEKRQSVAFWCNPISGHATLYWYQQILGQGPKLLIQFQNNGVVDDSQLPKDRFSAERLKGVDSTLKIQPAKLEDSAVYLCAVDRRGFGSGTRLTVV.

V gene TRBV29-1 combines with J gene TRBJ1-5; D call uncertain. The CDR3 is 16 amino acids. V gave up 8 bases and J gave up 7 bases, with 27 bases separating them. Germline V gene sequence: CDR1 SQVTM, CDR2 ANQGSEA. The CDR3 DNA is TGCAGCCCCCCCCGAGGTGAGCAGGTGGATCAGCAGCCCCAGCATTTT. Protein: CSPPRGEQVDQQPQHF.

This clonotype was detected a few times. CDR3 DNA sequence: TGTGCCAGCAGCGTAGCCCATCGGGGAGAGACCCAGTACTTC. It specifies CASSVAHRGETQYF. The V gene is TRBV9, the J gene TRBJ2-5, with TRBD2 as a possible D gene (5 bases). CDR1 is SGDLS, CDR2 YYNGEE, per germline. This CDR3 region has 14 residues. V shed 0 bases and J shed 4 bases, with 10 bases lying between them.

The chain recombines TRBV5-6 with TRBJ1-6; 8 bases agree with TRBD1. Unmatched junction bases numbered 4, after V lost 7 bases and J lost 7 bases. CDR3 length: 13 residues. Germline CDR1 is SGHDT and CDR2 is YYEEEE. CDR3 in DNA: TGTGCCAGCGGACACAGGGGGAATTCACCCCTCCACTTT. This encodes CASGHRGNSPLHF.

The table lists this clonotype with a few counts. The V and J genes are TRBV9 and TRBJ2-2, with a tentative D call TRBD1 (6 bases). The CDR3 runs to 16 residues. CDR1 SGDLS and CDR2 YYNGEE come from the germline V gene. Trimming cost V 1 base and J 4 bases, with 14 bases left between them. The CDR3 DNA sequence: TGTGCCAGCAGCGTAAACGACAGGCCCTCCACCGGGGAGCTGTTTTTT. It yields the protein CASSVNDRPSTGELFF.

This clonotype showed up just a few times. The rearrangement uses TRBV12-5 and TRBJ2-3; 10 positions agree with TRBD1. The V segment lost 5 bases and the J segment 4 bases; nucleotides outside the gene matches: 6. The CDR3 runs to 15 residues. Germline V CDR1 and CDR2: LGHNT, FRNRAP. CDR3 DNA: TGTGCTAGTGGTCAATGGACAGGGGGGGCAGATACGCAGTATTTT. Its protein is CASGQWTGGADTQYF.

This clonotype was observed a handful of times. The rearrangement joins TRBV30 to TRBJ2-5; D remains unclear. CDR3 length: 13 residues. Per the germline V gene, CDR1 is GTSNPN and CDR2 is SVGIG (reference sequence). The V end lost 0 bases, the J end lost 4 bases, and 9 bases lay between the germline ends. CDR3 protein: CAWSVRLRETQYF. CDR3 nucleotide sequence: TGTGCCTGGAGTGTCCGGCTGCGAGAGACCCAGTACTTC.

This clonotype appeared a single time. V usage is TRBV3-1 and J usage is TRBJ2-7; unclear D gene. V lost 0 bases and J lost 5, with 11 bases in between. From germline, CDR1 is LGHDT and CDR2 YNNKEL (reference sequence). This CDR3 spans 14 amino acids. CDR3 DNA sequence: TGTGCCAGCAGCCAAGATTATTCCCCCGACGAGCAGTACTTC. Residues: CASSQDYSPDEQYF.

The V call is TRBV7-3, the J call TRBJ2-7, with TRBD1 matching 9 bases. CDR1 and CDR2 (germline): SGHTA, FQGTGA. The V and J ends lost 2 bases and 0 bases, in that order; junction bases with no gene match: 5. The CDR3 is 16 amino acids. The CDR3 region has the DNA TGTGCCAGCAGCTTATCAGAGGACAGGGGCTCCTACGAGCAGTACTTC. It is translated as CASSLSEDRGSYEQYF.

The chain recombines TRBV20-1 with TRBJ2-5, with D perhaps matching TRBD2 (6 bases). The CDR3 sequence is 15 residues long. Germline V gives CDR1 DFQATT, CDR2 SNEGSKA (reference sequence). Trimming removed 5 bases at V and 5 bases at J, with 21 bases between. CDR3 nucleotides: TGCAGTGCTCGGCCAGGGAGGTCCCTCCGGGAGACCCAGTACTTC. Protein sequence: CSARPGRSLRETQYF.

The rearrangement joins TRBV20-1 to TRBJ1-2; D is ambiguous. The CDR3 consists of 12 residues. The V gene's germline CDR1 is DFQATT and CDR2 SNEGSKA (reference sequence). Trimming removed 3 bases at V and 5 bases at J, with 10 bases between. The CDR3 is CSARAREYGYTF. The DNA for the CDR3 is TGCAGTGCTAGGGCCCGAGAGTATGGCTACACCTTC.

This chain joins TRBV20-1 and TRBJ2-4; D is perhaps TRBD1 (6 bases). V lost 0 bases to trimming and J lost 1 base, with 10 bases between them. Germline CDR1 is DFQATT and CDR2 is SNEGSKA (reference sequence). CDR3 size: 15 residues. The CDR3 DNA follows: TGCAGTGCTAGAGATGAGCAGGGGGCCAAAAACATTCAGTACTTC. It is translated as CSARDEQGAKNIQYF.

This clonotype appeared a few times. V and J are TRBV6-1 and TRBJ2-1, with 8 bases identical to TRBD2. The end of the DNA fits TRBJ2-5 better, so the J call may be wrong. Germline V gene lookup returns CDR1 MNHNS and CDR2 SASEGT. The CDR3 sequence is 18 residues long. The CDR3 is CASSEALSGGPGKETQYF. DNA for the CDR3: TGTGCCAGCAGTGAAGCGCTAAGCGGGGGACCCGGTAAAGAGACCCAGTACTTC.

The rearrangement links TRBV12-3 or TRBV12-4 to TRBJ1-1; D remains unclear. The CDR3 sequence is 13 residues long. V lost 0 bases and J 3 bases, leaving 5 bases between the germline ends. The chain's CDR3 is CASSLAKHTEAFF. CDR3 nucleotide sequence: TGTGCCAGCAGTTTAGCGAAACACACTGAAGCTTTCTTT.

This sequence joins TRBV29-1 and TRBJ1-1; a weak D match, TRBD1 (6 bases). Germline-derived CDR1 and CDR2 are SQVTM and ANQGSEA. The CDR3 runs to 13 residues. Deletions cut 6 bases from V and 0 bases from J, with 11 bases between. CDR3: CSVDRNLNTEAFF. Written as DNA, the CDR3 is TGCAGCGTCGACAGGAACCTGAACACTGAAGCTTTCTTT.

This clonotype was seen more than once but under ten times. The CDR3 loop reads CATSRDLGPREQYF. The CDR3 DNA sequence: TGTGCCACCAGCAGAGATTTAGGACCCAGGGAGCAGTACTTC. V is TRBV15 and J is TRBJ2-7; D is unclear. Trimming left V 0 bases short and J 7 bases short, with 13 bases between. This CDR3 comprises 14 residues. Germline V gene lookup returns CDR1 LNHNV and CDR2 YYDKDF (reference sequence).

This clonotype was recorded a few times. The rearrangement joins TRBV6-6 to TRBJ1-2, with a possible D match to TRBD1 (5 bases). Germline V CDR1 and CDR2: MNHNY, SVGAGI (reference sequence). Trimming removed 10 bases at V and 2 bases at J, with 11 bases between. This CDR3 comprises 12 residues. The CDR3 sequence: CATRQGNYGYTF. CDR3 sequence (DNA): TGTGCCACCCGGCAGGGAAACTATGGCTACACCTTC.

This chain uses TRBV29-1 with TRBJ1-2; maybe TRBD1 (5 bases). Trimming removed 0 bases from V and 3 bases from J, with 14 bases in between. This CDR3 has 15 amino acids. Germline lookup yields CDR1 SQVTM and CDR2 ANQGSEA. As DNA, the CDR3 is TGCAGCGTTGAAGATCTGGCAGGGAATTACTATGGCTACACCTTC. It is translated as CSVEDLAGNYYGYTF.

This clonotype turned up a few times. This chain links TRBV6-2 or TRBV6-3 with TRBJ2-7; 8 bases agree with TRBD1. The V and J ends lost 2 bases and 4 bases, in that order; junction bases with no gene match: 7. Per germline, CDR1 MNHEY and CDR2 SVGEGT. The CDR3 has 15 amino acids. The CDR3 protein is CASSYTLTGGYEQYF. CDR3 nucleotides: TGTGCCAGCAGTTACACGTTAACAGGGGGATACGAGCAGTACTTC.